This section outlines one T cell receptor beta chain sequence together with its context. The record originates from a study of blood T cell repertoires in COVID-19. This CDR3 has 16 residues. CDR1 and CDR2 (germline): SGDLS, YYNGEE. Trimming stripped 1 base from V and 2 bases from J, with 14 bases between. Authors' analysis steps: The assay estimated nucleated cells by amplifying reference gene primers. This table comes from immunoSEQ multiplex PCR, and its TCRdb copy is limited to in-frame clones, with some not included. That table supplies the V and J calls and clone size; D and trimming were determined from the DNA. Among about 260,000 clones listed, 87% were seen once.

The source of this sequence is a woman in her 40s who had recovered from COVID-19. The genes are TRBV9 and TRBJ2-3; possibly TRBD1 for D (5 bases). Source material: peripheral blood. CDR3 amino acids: CASSVRVGAATDTQYF. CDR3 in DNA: TGTGCCAGCAGCGTAAGGGTTGGGGCGGCCACAGATACGCAGTATTTT.